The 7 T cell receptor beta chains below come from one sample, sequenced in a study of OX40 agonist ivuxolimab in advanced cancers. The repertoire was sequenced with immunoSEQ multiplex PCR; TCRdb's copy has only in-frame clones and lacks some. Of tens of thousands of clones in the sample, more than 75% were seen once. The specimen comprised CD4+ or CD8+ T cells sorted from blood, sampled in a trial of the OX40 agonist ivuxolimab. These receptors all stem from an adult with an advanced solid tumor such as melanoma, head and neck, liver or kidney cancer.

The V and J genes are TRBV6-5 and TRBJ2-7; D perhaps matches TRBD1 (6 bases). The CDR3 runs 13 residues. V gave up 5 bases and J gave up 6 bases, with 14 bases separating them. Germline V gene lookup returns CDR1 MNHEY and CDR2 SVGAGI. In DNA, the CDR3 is TGTGCCAGCAGTCTGGACAGAGGAAGCGAGCAGTACTTC. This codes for CASSLDRGSEQYF.

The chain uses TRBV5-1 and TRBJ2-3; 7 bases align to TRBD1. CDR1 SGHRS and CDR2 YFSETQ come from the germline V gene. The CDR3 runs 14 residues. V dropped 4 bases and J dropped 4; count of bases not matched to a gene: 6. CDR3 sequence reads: CASSEGTVADTQYF. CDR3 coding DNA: TGCGCCAGCAGCGAGGGGACAGTAGCAGATACGCAGTATTTT.

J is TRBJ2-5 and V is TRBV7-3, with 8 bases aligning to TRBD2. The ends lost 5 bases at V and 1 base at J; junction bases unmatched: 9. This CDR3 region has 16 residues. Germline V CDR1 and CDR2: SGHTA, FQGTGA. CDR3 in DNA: TGTGCCAGCAGCCATGGATTTAGCGGGGTCCAAGAGACCCAGTACTTC. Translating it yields CASSHGFSGVQETQYF.

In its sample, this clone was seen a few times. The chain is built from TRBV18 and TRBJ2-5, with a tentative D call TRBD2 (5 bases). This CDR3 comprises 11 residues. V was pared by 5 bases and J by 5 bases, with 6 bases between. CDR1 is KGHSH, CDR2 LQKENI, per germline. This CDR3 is CASSSGETQYF. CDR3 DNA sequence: TGTGCCAGCTCATCGGGGGAGACCCAGTACTTC.

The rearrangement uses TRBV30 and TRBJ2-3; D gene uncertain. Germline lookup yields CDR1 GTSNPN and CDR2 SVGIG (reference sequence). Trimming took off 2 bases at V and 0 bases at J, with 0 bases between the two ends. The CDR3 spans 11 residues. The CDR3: CAWSSTDTQYF. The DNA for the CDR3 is TGTGCCTGGAGTAGCACAGATACGCAGTATTTT.

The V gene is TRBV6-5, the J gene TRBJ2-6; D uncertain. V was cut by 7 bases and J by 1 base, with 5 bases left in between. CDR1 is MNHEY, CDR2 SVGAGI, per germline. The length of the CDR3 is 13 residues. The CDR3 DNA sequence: TGTGCCAGCACCAAATCTGGGGCCAACGTCCTGACTTTC. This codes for CASTKSGANVLTF.

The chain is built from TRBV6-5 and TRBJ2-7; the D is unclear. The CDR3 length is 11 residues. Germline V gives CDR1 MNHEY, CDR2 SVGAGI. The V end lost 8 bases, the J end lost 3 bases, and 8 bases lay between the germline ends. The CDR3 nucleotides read TGTGCCAGCGGGGTGTACTACGAGCAGTACTTC. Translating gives CASGVYYEQYF.